Shown below are 25 T cell receptor beta chains from a single sample sequenced in a study of blood T cell repertoires in COVID-19 (dated by TCRdb to 2018 to 2021). To prepare the library, the immunoSEQ multiplex PCR assay was applied. As stored in TCRdb, this immuneACCESS dataset retains in-frame rearrangements with V and J assigned. A fraction of the clones does not appear; measured against another copy, unresolved V genes explain less than half of the discrepancy, and the remainder lacks a known reason. The sample records 200,000 to 250,000 clones, 86% of which are singletons. The biggest ten clones account for 5% to 6% of the sample. The sequenced sample was peripheral blood. All receptors come from a woman aged 80 or over with COVID-19, enrolled during active disease.

This chain uses TRBV27 with TRBJ2-1; no firm D call. From germline, CDR1 is MNHEY and CDR2 SMNVEV (reference sequence). Trimming stripped 4 bases from V and 7 bases from J, with 11 bases between. The CDR3 has 13 residues. The CDR3 region has the DNA TGTGCCAGCAGTTCCTCCCCCTCGAATGAGCAGTTCTTC. This codes for CASSSSPSNEQFF.

The chain uses TRBV7-9 and TRBJ2-4; TRBD1 aligns across 12 bases. J lost 0 bases, V lost 2 bases, and 5 bases had no gene match. The germline CDR1 and CDR2 sequences are SEHNR and FQNEAQ (reference sequence). CDR3 size: 18 residues. The DNA of the CDR3 is TGTGCCAGCAGCTTATGGGGACAGGGGGCTTTAGCCAAAAACATTCAGTACTTC. Its protein is CASSLWGQGALAKNIQYF.

The chain carries TRBV7-2 and TRBJ2-3; D perhaps matches TRBD2 (7 bases). This CDR3 has 18 residues. Between the trimmed V and J ends, which lost 3 bases and 2 bases, there was a span of 21 bases. The germline V gene has CDR1 SGHTA and CDR2 FQGNSA. CDR3 sequence: CASSFGKVWRGLTDTQYF. DNA for the CDR3: TGTGCCAGCAGCTTCGGCAAGGTGTGGCGGGGGCTCACAGATACGCAGTATTTT.

Concerning this clone itself: At the DNA level, this CDR3 is encoded by other sequences in the same sample as well. The CDR3 spells CASSLAGGMNTEAFF. In DNA, the CDR3 is TGTGCCAGCAGCTTGGCGGGAGGGATGAACACTGAAGCTTTCTTT. V is TRBV5-4 and J is TRBJ1-1; D gene unclear. V lost 0 bases, J lost 0 bases, and 9 bases lay in between. The CDR3 is made up of 15 amino acids. Germline lookup yields CDR1 SGHNT and CDR2 YYREEE (reference sequence).

This clone was seen more than once but under ten times. This chain links TRBV7-2 with TRBJ1-1; 7 nucleotides match TRBD1. The CDR3 is 16 amino acids. The germline CDR1 and CDR2 sequences are SGHTA and FQGNSA. The trim removed 0 bases at V and 2 bases at J, leaving 6 bases unmatched. CDR3 nucleotide sequence: TGTGCCAGCAGCTTAGCGGGCAGGGGGGCAAACACTGAAGCTTTCTTT. Protein: CASSLAGRGANTEAFF.

The gene calls are TRBV12-3 or TRBV12-4 and TRBJ1-5; D ambiguous. CDR3 length: 13 residues. Trimming shortened V by 5 bases and J by 4 bases, and 9 bases separated the two germline ends. Written as DNA, the CDR3 is TGTGCCAGCAGTGTGAGGGAAAATCAGCCCCAGCATTTT. Translated: CASSVRENQPQHF.

The J gene is TRBJ2-1, the V gene TRBV6-2 or TRBV6-3, with TRBD2 matching 14 bases. This CDR3 contains 17 residues. Germline CDR1 MNHEY, CDR2 SVGEGT. The V gene end was trimmed by 5 bases and the J gene end by 8 bases; junction bases not matched to a gene: 11. The CDR3 reads CASSPGRLAGGFDEQFF. CDR3 nucleotides: TGTGCCAGCAGTCCGGGCCGACTAGCGGGGGGGTTCGATGAGCAGTTCTTC.

The chain recombines TRBV19 with TRBJ1-3, with 9 bases lining up with TRBD1. Germline assignment: CDR1 LNHDA and CDR2 SQIVND (reference sequence). This CDR3 region has 17 residues. V was clipped by 5 bases and J by 0 bases; unmatched bases: 8. The CDR3 DNA follows: TGTGCCAGTAGTCGCGGGACAGGGCGAGACTCTGGAAACACCATATATTTT. This translates into CASSRGTGRDSGNTIYF.

The rearrangement uses TRBV28 and TRBJ1-1, with a possible D match to TRBD1 (5 bases). This CDR3 has 14 residues. Germline CDR1 and CDR2: MDHEN and SYDVKM. V was pared by 4 bases and J by 5 bases, with 14 bases between. The CDR3 spells CASSSMGRRTEAFF. CDR3 bases: TGTGCCAGCAGTTCGATGGGGCGTCGGACTGAAGCTTTCTTT. The complete variable domain, with remaining parts taken from reference TRBV28 and TRBJ1-1, reads DVKVTQSSRYLVKRTGEKVFLECVQDMDHENMFWYRQDPGLGLRLIYFSYDVKMKEKGDIPEGYSVSREKKERFSLILESASTNQTSMYLCASSSMGRRTEAFFGQGTRLTVV.

The gene calls are TRBV6-5 and TRBJ1-1, with a weak D call TRBD1 (6 bases). The CDR3 spans 14 residues. With 5 bases removed from V and 8 bases from J, the gap between germline ends came to 18 bases. Per germline, CDR1 MNHEY and CDR2 SVGAGI. In nucleotides, the CDR3 is TGTGCCAGCAGTAAGACAGGTTTAGGGTCCGAAGCTTTCTTT. The encoded protein is CASSKTGLGSEAFF.

This chain uses TRBV18 with TRBJ1-2; perhaps TRBD1 as D (6 bases). CDR3 length: 13 amino acids. Germline V gene sequence: CDR1 KGHSH, CDR2 LQKENI. V was trimmed by 3 bases and J by 7 bases, leaving 12 bases between them. In DNA form, the CDR3 reads TGTGCCAGCTCACCTTCTGGACAGTCTGGCTACACCTTC. It encodes CASSPSGQSGYTF.

This chain joins TRBV3-1 (or the pseudogene TRBV3-2) and TRBJ1-2; D is perhaps TRBD1 (6 bases). Between the trimmed V and J ends, which lost 1 base and 6 bases, there was a span of 9 bases. CDR3 length equals 13 residues. The germline V gene has CDR1 LGHDT and CDR2 YNNKEL (reference sequence). CDR3 sequence (DNA): TGTGCCAGCAGCCAAGGGGGGCCCAATGGCTACACCTTC. It yields the protein CASSQGGPNGYTF.

The chain has TRBV5-1 and TRBJ2-1; the match to TRBD2 covers 7 bases. From germline, CDR1 is SGHRS and CDR2 YFSETQ. J gave up 8 bases and V 0 bases, and 8 bases lay outside the gene matches. This CDR3 region has 15 residues. The CDR3 bases are TGCGCCAGCAGCTTGGAAGGGCGACTAGCCGATGAGCAGTTCTTC. Its translation is CASSLEGRLADEQFF.

The chain employs TRBV6-1 and TRBJ1-1; 7 bases are shared with TRBD1. Germline V gene lookup returns CDR1 MNHNS and CDR2 SASEGT. This CDR3 is built from 17 residues. V trimming: 4 bases; J trimming: 5 bases; junction bases outside the gene matches: 16. The CDR3 region has the DNA TGTGCCAGCAGTGGCCGACTGATCACAGGGGAGGAGACTGAAGCTTTCTTT. The encoded protein is CASSGRLITGEETEAFF.

This clone has just a few counts. V usage is TRBV7-2 and J usage is TRBJ1-4; 9 nucleotides align to TRBD1. Germline trimming cut 1 base from V and 6 bases from J; bases unmatched to any gene: 6. The CDR3 runs to 16 residues. Germline lookup yields CDR1 SGHTA and CDR2 FQGNSA. The CDR3 is CASSLEGQGIYEKLFF. DNA for the CDR3: TGTGCCAGCAGCTTAGAGGGACAGGGCATCTATGAAAAACTGTTTTTT.

In this sample, this clone turned up once. The chain joins TRBV6-6 to TRBJ1-2; no firm D call. Trimming removed 6 bases at V and 2 bases at J, with 13 bases between. The CDR3 spans 14 residues. Germline V CDR1 and CDR2: MNHNY, SVGAGI (reference sequence). CDR3 bases: TGTGCCAGCAGCCGACTCACGGTCAACTATGGCTACACCTTC. It translates to CASSRLTVNYGYTF.

The chain has TRBV18 and TRBJ1-3; 7 bases match TRBD1. The trim removed 5 bases at V and 0 bases at J, leaving 10 bases unmatched. CDR1 is KGHSH and CDR2 is LQKENI in the germline V gene. The CDR3 is 17 residues long. The CDR3 DNA reads TGTGCCAGCTCATGGACGCAGGGGGGTTCCTCTGGAAACACCATATATTTT. Residues: CASSWTQGGSSGNTIYF.

The genes are TRBV7-2 and TRBJ1-2, with D tentatively TRBD1 (5 bases). The CDR3 has 17 residues. In germline, CDR1 is SGHTA, CDR2 FQGNSA. V was clipped by 5 bases and J by 8 bases, with 27 bases between them. For the CDR3, the DNA is TGTGCCAGCAGCCAACAGGCAATACGAGTTCCCTCCGACGGCTACACCTTC. Encoded protein: CASSQQAIRVPSDGYTF.

This clone came up a few times. The chain joins TRBV19 to TRBJ1-2, with D perhaps TRBD1 (5 bases). This CDR3 is built from 13 residues. CDR1 LNHDA and CDR2 SQIVND come from the germline V gene (reference sequence). V lost 7 bases to trimming and J lost 8 bases, with 17 bases between them. The CDR3 region is CASKERGLGGYTF. The CDR3 DNA follows: TGTGCCAGTAAAGAAAGGGGACTAGGCGGCTACACCTTC.

This clone has only one observation. The chain joins TRBV4-3 to TRBJ1-4; the D gene is possibly TRBD1 (6 bases). V was shortened by 0 bases and J by 8 bases, with 10 bases between the two germline ends. The CDR3 sequence is 14 residues long. Germline CDR1 and CDR2: LGHNA and YSLEER. The CDR3 bases are TGCGCCAGCAGCCAAGACAGGGGACCCGAAAAACTGTTTTTT. Encoded protein: CASSQDRGPEKLFF.

The gene calls are TRBV19 and TRBJ1-1; TRBD1 might be the D (6 bases). Germline V lookup: CDR1 LNHDA, CDR2 SQIVND (reference sequence). There are 13 residues in the CDR3. Deletions cut 5 bases from V and 1 base from J, with 8 bases between. The CDR3 loop reads CASSQQGNTEAFF. CDR3 sequence (DNA): TGTGCCAGTAGTCAACAGGGGAACACTGAAGCTTTCTTT.

The chain combines TRBV5-6 with TRBJ1-2, with D possibly TRBD1 on 6 matching bases. Trimming removed 6 bases at V and 4 bases at J, with 16 bases between. Germline V gene sequence: CDR1 SGHDT, CDR2 YYEEEE. The CDR3 is 14 amino acids. CDR3 sequence reads: CASNRQVEVYGYTF. The CDR3 DNA reads TGTGCCAGCAACCGACAGGTTGAGGTCTATGGCTACACCTTC.

The chain couples TRBV7-2 to TRBJ2-2, with 8 bases aligning to TRBD2. The CDR3 totals 15 residues. Germline lookup yields CDR1 SGHTA and CDR2 FQGNSA. V gave up 2 bases and J gave up 10 bases; unmatched junction bases: 9. This chain's CDR3 is CASSLRGGLYEELFF. In DNA, the CDR3 is TGTGCCAGCAGCTTACGGGGGGGCCTTTACGAGGAGCTGTTTTTT.

This chain joins TRBV29-1 and TRBJ2-5; TRBD1 matches at 7 bases. Germline CDR1 reads SQVTM; CDR2 reads ANQGSEA. The CDR3 totals 13 residues. V dropped 7 bases and J dropped 5; count of bases not matched to a gene: 10. The CDR3 protein is CSAQGISGETQYF. The CDR3 DNA sequence: TGCAGCGCACAGGGGATTTCTGGGGAGACCCAGTACTTC.

The chain recombines TRBV25-1 with TRBJ2-1; D not certain. V was shortened by 0 bases and J by 7 bases, with 10 bases between the two germline ends. This CDR3 contains 14 residues. Looked up from germline, CDR1 is MGHDK and CDR2 is SYGVNS. The CDR3 region has the DNA TGTGCCAGCAGTGAATATAACAGTTTTAATGAGCAGTTCTTC. Amino acids: CASSEYNSFNEQFF.